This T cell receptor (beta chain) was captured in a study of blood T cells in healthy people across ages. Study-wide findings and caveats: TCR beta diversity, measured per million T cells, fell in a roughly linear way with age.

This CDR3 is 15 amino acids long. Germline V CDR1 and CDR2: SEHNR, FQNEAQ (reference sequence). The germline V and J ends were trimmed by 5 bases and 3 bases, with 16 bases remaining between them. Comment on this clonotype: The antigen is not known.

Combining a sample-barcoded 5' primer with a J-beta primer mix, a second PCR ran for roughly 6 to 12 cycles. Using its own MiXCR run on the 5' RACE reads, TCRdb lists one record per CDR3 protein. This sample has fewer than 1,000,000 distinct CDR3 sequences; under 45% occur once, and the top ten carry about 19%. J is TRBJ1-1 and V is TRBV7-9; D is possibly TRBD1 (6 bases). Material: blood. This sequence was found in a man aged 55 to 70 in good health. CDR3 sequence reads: CASSPRRGGDTEAFF. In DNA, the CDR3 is TGTGCCAGCAGCCCCCGCAGGGGAGGGGACACTGAAGCTTTCTTT.